The 29 T cell receptor beta chains below all came from one sample that was sequenced in a study of Tregs in tolerant kidney transplant recipients. Only in-frame clones appear in the TCRdb table, and some are missing; sequencing was by immunoSEQ multiplex PCR. The profile shows roughly 64,000 clones, around 87% of them singletons. The nonmyeloablative bone marrow transplants came from related graft donors, with transient mixed chimerism. Sequencing was performed on CD4+ T cells from blood (PBMCs), taken 6 months after the transplant. These receptors were taken from a human patient who received a combined kidney and bone marrow transplant. Some T cells may be the graft donor's.

This clone was seen once. The chain is built from TRBV5-1 and TRBJ2-5; tentative D call: TRBD2 (5 bases). CDR1 is SGHRS, CDR2 YFSETQ, per germline. The CDR3 covers 13 residues. V was clipped by 0 bases and J by 8 bases, with 11 bases between them. The CDR3 loop reads CASSLGGSDTQYF. The CDR3 region has the DNA TGCGCCAGCAGCTTGGGAGGGAGCGATACCCAGTACTTC.

This chain uses TRBV10-3 with TRBJ1-2; D remains ambiguous. V lost 6 bases to trimming and J lost 4 bases, with 18 bases between them. Germline V gives CDR1 ENHRY, CDR2 SYGVKD. There are 15 residues in the CDR3. Here the CDR3 DNA reads TGTGCCATCAGACAAACCCCCGACACCGCCTATGGCTACACCTTC. It yields the protein CAIRQTPDTAYGYTF.

Regarding this clone: With a much larger clone just one base away, this may be a read error. The chain is built from TRBV5-6 and TRBJ2-5, with TRBD1 matching over 8 bases. The CDR3 consists of 13 residues. Germline CDR1 and CDR2: SGHDT and YYEEEE. Trimming removed 1 base from V and 4 bases from J; junction bases left unmatched: 0. CDR3 nucleotides: TGTGCCAGCAGCTTGACAGGGGGAGAGACCCAGTACTTC. Protein sequence: CASSLTGGETQYF.

The rearrangement links TRBV14 to TRBJ1-3; D is unresolved. Trimming stripped 0 bases from V and 0 bases from J, with 15 bases between. The germline V gene has CDR1 SGHDN and CDR2 FVKESK. The CDR3 spans 18 residues. In DNA, the CDR3 is TGTGCCAGCAGCCAAGATAGAGCAGGTTCGCACTCTGGAAACACCATATATTTT. It specifies CASSQDRAGSHSGNTIYF.

This clone occurred once. The gene calls are TRBV7-6 and TRBJ1-2, with 9 positions matching TRBD1. The CDR3 loop spans 14 amino acids. V shed 3 bases, J shed 7 bases, and the junction held 6 bases outside the gene matches. Germline lookup yields CDR1 SGHVS and CDR2 FNYEAQ. The CDR3 sequence is CASSLGTGTTGYTF. CDR3 nucleotide sequence: TGTGCCAGCAGCTTGGGGACAGGGACCACTGGCTACACCTTC. Filled out from reference TRBV7-6 and TRBJ1-2, the complete variable domain reads GAGVSQSPRYKVTKRGQDVALRCDPISGHVSLYWYRQALGQGPEFLTYFNYEAQQDKSGLPNDRFSAERPEGSISTLTIQRTEQRDSAMYRCASSLGTGTTGYTFGSGTRLTVV.

This sequence joins TRBV18 and TRBJ2-5, with a tentative D call TRBD1 (6 bases). Germline CDR1 KGHSH, CDR2 LQKENI. Trimming pared 4 bases from V and 7 bases from J, leaving 10 bases between. This CDR3 comprises 12 residues. CDR3 protein: CASSQDSWTQYF. CDR3 bases: TGTGCCAGCTCACAGGACAGTTGGACCCAGTACTTC.

This clone has only one observation. DNA for the CDR3: TGCGCCAGCAGCTCCCTCGGGACTAGCGGGGTGGACAATGAGCAGTTCTTC. Translating gives CASSSLGTSGVDNEQFF. The gene calls are TRBV5-1 and TRBJ2-1; TRBD2 aligns across 13 bases. J was trimmed by 5 bases and V by 3 bases; bases with no gene match: 8. This CDR3 is built from 17 residues. Per germline, CDR1 SGHRS and CDR2 YFSETQ.

The V gene is TRBV19, the J gene TRBJ2-2; TRBD1 matches 8 bases. Per the germline V gene, CDR1 is LNHDA and CDR2 is SQIVND (reference sequence). V lost 7 bases to trimming and J lost 7 bases; unmatched junction nucleotides: 5. This CDR3 comprises 13 residues. The CDR3 loop is CASNPDRVGELFF. CDR3 coding DNA: TGTGCCAGTAACCCGGACAGGGTCGGGGAGCTGTTTTTT.

The rearrangement uses TRBV9 and TRBJ1-2; no clear D gene. This CDR3 comprises 14 residues. Trimming stripped 1 base from V and 0 bases from J, with 7 bases between. Germline-derived CDR1 and CDR2 are SGDLS and YYNGEE. Written as DNA, the CDR3 is TGTGCCAGCAGCGTATGGGAGGCTAACTATGGCTACACCTTC. It yields the protein CASSVWEANYGYTF.

The chain combines TRBV5-1 with TRBJ1-3; D perhaps matches TRBD1 (6 bases). Per the germline V gene, CDR1 is SGHRS and CDR2 is YFSETQ. The CDR3 sequence is 15 residues long. The ends were cut back, 1 base at V and 0 bases at J, with 8 bases in the middle. CDR3 residues: CASSLTGTSGNTIYF. The CDR3 nucleotides are TGCGCCAGCAGCTTGACAGGGACCTCTGGAAACACCATATATTTT.

This rearrangement joins TRBV13 to TRBJ2-3; weak D call: TRBD2 (9 bases). Germline loops: CDR1 PRHDT, CDR2 FYEKMQ (reference sequence). V dropped 2 bases and J dropped 4 bases, with 34 bases sitting between them. This CDR3 is built from 22 residues. CDR3 sequence (DNA): TGTGCCAGCAGCTTAAGGGGGTGGTTACAGGGGGGATTAGCGGGAGCGGCAGATACGCAGTATTTT. This gives the protein CASSLRGWLQGGLAGAADTQYF.

The chain carries TRBV9 and TRBJ2-7; 8 nucleotides line up with TRBD1. CDR1 and CDR2 from the germline V gene are SGDLS and YYNGEE. The V segment lost 0 bases and the J segment 6 bases; nucleotides outside the gene matches: 11. The CDR3 runs 16 residues. CDR3 loop: CASSVGRAGGLSEQYF. The CDR3 nucleotides read TGTGCCAGCAGCGTAGGGAGGGCAGGGGGCCTCAGCGAGCAGTACTTC.

The chain combines TRBV11-2 with TRBJ2-1, with TRBD2 as a possible D gene (5 bases). Trimming shortened V by 5 bases and J by 8 bases, and 10 bases separated the two germline ends. The CDR3 has 12 amino acids. The germline gives CDR1 SGHAT, CDR2 FQNNGV. CDR3 DNA: TGTGCCAGCAGCCTTGTCGGGGATGAGCAGTTCTTC. It yields the protein CASSLVGDEQFF.

The V gene is TRBV7-2, the J gene TRBJ2-3, with D perhaps TRBD2 (5 bases). This CDR3 has 13 residues. Between the trimmed V and J ends, which lost 4 bases and 10 bases, there was a span of 15 bases. From germline, CDR1 is SGHTA and CDR2 FQGNSA. The CDR3 loop is CASSSSYAGAQYF. The CDR3 DNA reads TGTGCCAGCAGCTCCTCTTATGCGGGTGCGCAGTATTTT.

The gene calls are TRBV28 and TRBJ1-1, with TRBD1 matching 8 bases. Germline CDR1 is MDHEN and CDR2 is SYDVKM. The CDR3 spans 14 residues. J lost 4 bases, V lost 8 bases, and 9 bases had no gene match. The CDR3 spells CASGFGQGGTEAFF. The CDR3 DNA reads TGTGCCAGCGGCTTCGGACAGGGAGGCACTGAAGCTTTCTTT.

This chain connects TRBV27 to TRBJ2-1, with 7 bases identical to TRBD1. The ends lost 5 bases at V and 3 bases at J; junction bases unmatched: 7. Per germline, CDR1 MNHEY and CDR2 SMNVEV (reference sequence). CDR3 size: 15 residues. The CDR3 DNA reads TGTGCCAGCAGTCTCCGACAGGGCCTCTACAATGAGCAGTTCTTC. Translating it yields CASSLRQGLYNEQFF.

The chain couples TRBV5-4 to TRBJ2-7; TRBD2 is a possible D gene (5 bases). Trimming took off 0 bases at V and 2 bases at J, with 15 bases between the two ends. The CDR3 sequence is 16 residues long. Germline lookup yields CDR1 SGHNT and CDR2 YYREEE (reference sequence). The CDR3 protein is CASSLVAGGRPYEQYF. CDR3 in DNA: TGTGCCAGCAGCTTGGTGGCTGGCGGGCGACCCTACGAGCAGTACTTC. Full variable domain (outside the CDR3, taken from reference TRBV5-4 and TRBJ2-7): ETGVTQSPTHLIKTRGQQVTLRCSSQSGHNTVSWYQQALGQGPQFIFQYYREEENGRGNFPPRFSGLQFPNYSSELNVNALELDDSALYLCASSLVAGGRPYEQYFGPGTRLTVT.

The V call is TRBV7-3, the J call TRBJ2-7; possible D gene TRBD2, 5 bases. Looked up from germline, CDR1 is SGHTA and CDR2 is FQGTGA. V shed 2 bases and J shed 3 bases, with 11 bases lying between them. The CDR3 length is 14 residues. The CDR3 sequence: CASSLGYGLYEQYF. The CDR3 DNA is TGTGCCAGCAGCTTAGGGTACGGACTCTACGAGCAGTACTTC.

This clone was seen once. The chain recombines TRBV27 with TRBJ2-5; D might be TRBD2 (7 bases). The CDR3 spans 13 residues. V was clipped by 6 bases and J by 5 bases, with 13 bases between them. Per the germline V gene, CDR1 is MNHEY and CDR2 is SMNVEV (reference sequence). CDR3 DNA sequence: TGTGCCAGCAGGCAACAGGGAGGGGAGACCCAGTACTTC. Protein product: CASRQQGGETQYF.

The chain recombines TRBV5-1 with TRBJ1-5; D is unclear. V was cut by 2 bases and J by 10 bases, with 13 bases left in between. The germline V gene encodes CDR1 SGHRS and CDR2 YFSETQ. The CDR3 length is 13 residues. Here the CDR3 DNA reads TGCGCCAGCAGCTTAGGAGGGTCTGAACCCCAGCATTTT. Protein: CASSLGGSEPQHF.

This chain connects TRBV29-1 to TRBJ2-7, with 8 bases identical to TRBD1. CDR3 length: 14 amino acids. CDR1 is SQVTM and CDR2 is ANQGSEA in the germline V gene. Unmatched junction bases numbered 6, after V lost 5 bases and J lost 0 bases. This CDR3 is CSVIPDRGSYEQYF. CDR3 in DNA: TGCAGCGTTATCCCTGACAGGGGCTCCTACGAGCAGTACTTC.

The CDR3 DNA sequence: TGTGCCAGTAGCCTCAGGACAGAACAGCCCCAGCATTTT. This translates into CASSLRTEQPQHF. This sequence joins TRBV19 and TRBJ1-5, with D possibly TRBD1 on 6 matching bases. The germline CDR1 and CDR2 sequences are LNHDA and SQIVND (reference sequence). This CDR3 has 13 residues. Between the trimmed V and J ends, which lost 6 bases and 7 bases, there was a span of 13 bases.

The genes are TRBV11-2 and TRBJ2-7, with 8 bases identical to TRBD1. Trimming at V came to 1 base and at J to 4 bases, leaving 6 bases not matched to a gene. The germline V gene has CDR1 SGHAT and CDR2 FQNNGV. The CDR3 runs to 15 residues. The CDR3, as DNA: TGTGCCAGCAGCTTAGTGGGCAGGGGGCGATACGAGCAGTACTTC. Its protein is CASSLVGRGRYEQYF.

The chain combines TRBV19 with TRBJ2-7; the D gene is possibly TRBD1 (6 bases). The germline gives CDR1 LNHDA, CDR2 SQIVND (reference sequence). The ends were cut back, 5 bases at V and 0 bases at J, with 11 bases in the middle. CDR3 length: 14 amino acids. CDR3 sequence: CASSVGHLSYEQYF. For the CDR3, the DNA is TGTGCCAGTAGTGTGGGACACCTCTCCTACGAGCAGTACTTC. Based on the CDR3 plus reference TRBV19 and TRBJ2-7, the full variable domain is DGGITQSPKYLFRKEGQNVTLSCEQNLNHDAMYWYRQDPGQGLRLIYYSQIVNDFQKGDIAEGYSVSREKKESFPLTVTSAQKNPTAFYLCASSVGHLSYEQYFGPGTRLTVT.

The rearrangement joins TRBV30 to TRBJ2-1; D gene ambiguous. Between the trimmed V and J ends, which lost 4 bases and 7 bases, there was a span of 11 bases. The CDR3 consists of 12 residues. Looked up from germline, CDR1 is GTSNPN and CDR2 is SVGIG (reference sequence). The CDR3: CAWTPLLNEQFF. The CDR3 DNA reads as TGTGCCTGGACCCCCCTCCTGAATGAGCAGTTCTTC.

V and J are TRBV19 and TRBJ1-4, with D possibly being TRBD1 (5 bases). The germline CDR1 and CDR2 sequences are LNHDA and SQIVND (reference sequence). CDR3 length equals 14 residues. Trimming shortened V by 7 bases and J by 0 bases, and 9 bases separated the two germline ends. The CDR3 coding sequence is TGTGCCAGTACCCGGACACCAACTAATGAAAAACTGTTTTTT. Protein: CASTRTPTNEKLFF.

The chain has TRBV28 and TRBJ1-2; a possible D gene is TRBD1 (5 bases). Trimming took off 6 bases at V and 3 bases at J, with 17 bases between the two ends. CDR1 is MDHEN and CDR2 is SYDVKM in the germline V gene. There are 15 residues in the CDR3. The DNA of the CDR3 is TGTGCCAGCAGCTCTCAGGGCGCGAGCTACTATGGCTACACCTTC. Translated: CASSSQGASYYGYTF.

The V and J genes are TRBV27 and TRBJ2-1; possibly TRBD2 for D (6 bases). Germline loops: CDR1 MNHEY, CDR2 SMNVEV (reference sequence). The V end was cut by 3 bases, the J end by 0 bases, with 12 bases between. This CDR3 has 16 residues. The chain's CDR3 is CASSLLASSSYNEQFF. For the CDR3, the DNA is TGTGCCAGCAGTTTGCTAGCGTCGAGCTCCTACAATGAGCAGTTCTTC.

CDR3 DNA sequence: TGCGCCAGCAGAAAGACAGGGACCTACGAGCAGTACTTC. Protein sequence: CASRKTGTYEQYF. This chain uses TRBV5-1 with TRBJ2-7; TRBD1 agrees at 7 bases. CDR3 length: 13 amino acids. V lost 5 bases and J lost 2; bases outside the gene matches: 4. Germline values: CDR1 SGHRS, CDR2 YFSETQ.